This T cell receptor beta chain was recorded in a study of shared clonotypes between healthy human individuals. Findings of the study overall: As a rule, naive subsets had a larger estimated richness than memory subsets.

About this clone: Its antigen is not known.

Assay used: immunoSEQ multiplex PCR; TCRdb lists only in-frame clones, some missing. The sample records about 2.4 million clones, 80% to 95% being singletons. The CDR3 has 14 amino acids. CDR1 SNHLY and CDR2 FYNNEI come from the germline V gene. J gave up 6 bases and V 4 bases, and 4 bases lay outside the gene matches. The receptor's source is a man aged 18 to 29 in good health. Some clones in this sample may be carry-over from other donors' samples. The sample comprised naive CD4+ T cells from PBMCs. Stated subset: CD45RA+ positively selected. The J gene is TRBJ1-5, the V gene TRBV2, with 9 bases aligning to TRBD1. CDR3 sequence reads: CASSVTTGGQPQHF. In DNA form, the CDR3 reads TGTGCCAGCAGTGTTACGACAGGGGGTCAGCCCCAGCATTTT.